This passage covers 11 T cell receptor beta chains from one sample sequenced in a study of intratumoral heterogeneity in liver cancer. Each tumour sample represents a distinct, spatially separated region of the hepatocellular carcinoma nodule. Measured with immunoSEQ multiplex PCR; TCRdb has only the in-frame clones, and not every one. The sample yields 6,600 or so clones, 55% seen once. Sequencing used tumor tissue, obtained before any cancer treatment. The origin of the receptors is a man between 70 and 80 years old with hepatocellular carcinoma.

The chain couples TRBV2 to TRBJ1-3; TRBD1 matches at 10 bases. V shed 3 bases and J 4 bases; nucleotides not matched to a gene: 3. There are 15 residues in the CDR3. In germline, CDR1 is SNHLY, CDR2 FYNNEI. The CDR3: CASSEGQGIGNTIYF. CDR3 bases: TGTGCCAGCAGTGAGGGACAGGGGATCGGAAACACCATATATTTT.

The gene calls are TRBV4-2 and TRBJ2-5; D remains unclear. This CDR3 has 13 amino acids. Germline CDR1 LGHNA, CDR2 YNFKEQ. V shed 0 bases and J shed 7 bases, with 9 bases lying between them. The CDR3 sequence: CASSQDRLRTQYF. The CDR3 nucleotides read TGTGCCAGCAGCCAAGATCGGCTCCGGACCCAGTACTTC.

This clone has more than one count but fewer than ten. The chain couples TRBV4-3 to TRBJ1-5, with 8 bases matching TRBD1. Germline CDR1 reads LGHNA; CDR2 reads YSLEER. With 5 bases clipped from V and 7 bases from J, the junction kept 7 bases outside the gene matches. CDR3 length: 14 residues. The CDR3 region is CASSLMTGVQPQHF. In nucleotides, the CDR3 is TGCGCCAGCAGCTTAATGACAGGGGTGCAGCCCCAGCATTTT.

The V gene is TRBV27, the J gene TRBJ1-5; 8 bases line up with TRBD1. V shed 5 bases and J 6 bases; nucleotides not matched to a gene: 12. Looked up from germline, CDR1 is MNHEY and CDR2 is SMNVEV (reference sequence). The CDR3 totals 16 residues. Here the CDR3 DNA reads TGTGCCAGCAGTAGAACAGACAGGGGAAGGTTTCAGCCCCAGCATTTT. Residues: CASSRTDRGRFQPQHF.

The V and J genes are TRBV9 and TRBJ2-3, with D hard to call. V was trimmed by 2 bases and J by 2 bases, leaving 12 bases between them. The CDR3 covers 15 residues. CDR1 and CDR2 from the germline V gene are SGDLS and YYNGEE. CDR3 DNA sequence: TGTGCCAGCAGCGTGGGCTACCCCAACACAGATACGCAGTATTTT. Amino acid sequence: CASSVGYPNTDTQYF.

The chain joins TRBV13 to TRBJ1-1; no clear D. The CDR3 is 13 residues long. Trimming left V 3 bases short and J 1 base short, with 6 bases between. Germline assignment: CDR1 PRHDT and CDR2 FYEKMQ (reference sequence). CDR3 DNA sequence: TGTGCCAGCAGCTTTTGGGAGAACACTGAAGCTTTCTTT. Amino acids: CASSFWENTEAFF.

The chain uses TRBV19 and TRBJ2-4; D unclear. This CDR3 comprises 16 residues. V was cut by 4 bases and J by 0 bases, with 13 bases left in between. From germline, CDR1 is LNHDA and CDR2 SQIVND (reference sequence). The CDR3 DNA sequence: TGTGCCAGTAGTACAGCCAAGATTGGAGCCAAAAACATTCAGTACTTC. Protein: CASSTAKIGAKNIQYF.

This clone turned up a few times. The chain employs TRBV7-2 and TRBJ2-1, with 13 nucleotides matching TRBD2. Unmatched junction bases numbered 2, after V lost 3 bases and J lost 3 bases. The germline V gene encodes CDR1 SGHTA and CDR2 FQGNSA. There are 16 residues in the CDR3. The CDR3 reads CASSLTSGGNYNEQFF. CDR3 DNA: TGTGCCAGCAGCTTGACTAGCGGGGGGAACTACAATGAGCAGTTCTTC.

By frequency in the sample, this clone is large. The chain uses TRBV28 and TRBJ1-6; D is unresolved. The germline CDR1 and CDR2 sequences are MDHEN and SYDVKM. There are 11 residues in the CDR3. The germline V and J ends were trimmed by 6 bases and 11 bases, with 8 bases remaining between them. CDR3 in amino acids: CASSPVTPLHF. DNA for the CDR3: TGTGCCAGCAGCCCTGTGACACCCCTCCACTTT.

This sequence joins TRBV15 and TRBJ1-5; unclear D gene. This CDR3 spans 14 amino acids. Looked up from germline, CDR1 is LNHNV and CDR2 is YYDKDF (reference sequence). Trimming removed 1 base at V and 7 bases at J, with 11 bases between. The CDR3 DNA reads TGTGCCACCAGCAGAGGGGGTGTTGGGCAGCCCCAGCATTTT. Its translation is CATSRGGVGQPQHF.

The chain joins TRBV6-5 to TRBJ1-6; TRBD1 is a possible D gene (6 bases). Germline values: CDR1 MNHEY, CDR2 SVGAGI. This CDR3 is built from 15 residues. V was cut by 5 bases and J by 7 bases, with 15 bases left in between. The CDR3 spells CASSPLGTKNSPLHF. CDR3 bases: TGTGCCAGCAGTCCCCTGGGGACAAAGAATTCACCCCTCCACTTT.